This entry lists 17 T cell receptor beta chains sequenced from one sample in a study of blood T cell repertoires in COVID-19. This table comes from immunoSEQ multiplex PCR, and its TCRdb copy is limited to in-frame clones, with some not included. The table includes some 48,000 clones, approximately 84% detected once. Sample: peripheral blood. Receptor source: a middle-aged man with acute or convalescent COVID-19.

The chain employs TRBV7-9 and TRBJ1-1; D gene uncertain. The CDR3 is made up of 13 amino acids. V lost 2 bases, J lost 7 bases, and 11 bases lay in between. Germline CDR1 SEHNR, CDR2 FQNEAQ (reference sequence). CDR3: CASSLNGVVEAFF. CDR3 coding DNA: TGTGCCAGCAGCTTAAACGGGGTGGTTGAAGCTTTCTTT.

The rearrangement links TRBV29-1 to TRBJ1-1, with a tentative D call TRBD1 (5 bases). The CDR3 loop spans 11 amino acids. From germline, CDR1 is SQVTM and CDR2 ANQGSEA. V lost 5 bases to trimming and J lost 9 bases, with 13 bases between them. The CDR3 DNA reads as TGCAGCGTTCGTTTGACAGAGAAAGCTTTCTTT. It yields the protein CSVRLTEKAFF. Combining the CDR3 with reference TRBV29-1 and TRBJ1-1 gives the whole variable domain SAVISQKPSRDICQRGTSLTIQCQVDSQVTMMFWYRQQPGQSLTLIATANQGSEATYESGFVIDKFPISRPNLTFSTLTVSNMSPEDSSIYLCSVRLTEKAFFGQGTRLTVV.

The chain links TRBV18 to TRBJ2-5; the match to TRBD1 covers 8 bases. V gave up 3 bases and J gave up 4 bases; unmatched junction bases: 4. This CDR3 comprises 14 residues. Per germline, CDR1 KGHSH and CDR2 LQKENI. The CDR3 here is CASSPSDRGETQYF. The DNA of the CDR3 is TGTGCCAGCTCACCTAGTGACAGGGGAGAGACCCAGTACTTC.

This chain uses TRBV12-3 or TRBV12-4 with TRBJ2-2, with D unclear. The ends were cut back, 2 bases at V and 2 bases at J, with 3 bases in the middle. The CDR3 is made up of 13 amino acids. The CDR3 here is CASSLSNTGELFF. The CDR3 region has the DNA TGTGCCAGCAGTTTATCAAACACCGGGGAGCTGTTTTTT.

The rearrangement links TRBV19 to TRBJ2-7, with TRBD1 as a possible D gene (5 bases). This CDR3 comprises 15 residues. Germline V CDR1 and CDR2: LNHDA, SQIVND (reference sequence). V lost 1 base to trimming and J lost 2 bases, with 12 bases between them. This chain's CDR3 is CASSIALTETYEQYF. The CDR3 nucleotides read TGTGCCAGTAGTATAGCCCTGACAGAAACCTACGAGCAGTACTTC.

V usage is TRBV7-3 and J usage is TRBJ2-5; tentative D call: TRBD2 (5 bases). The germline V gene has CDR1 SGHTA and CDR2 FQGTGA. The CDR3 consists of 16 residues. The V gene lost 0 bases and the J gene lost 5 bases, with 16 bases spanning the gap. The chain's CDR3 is CASSLTRPGVAETQYF. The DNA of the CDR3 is TGTGCCAGCAGCTTAACAAGGCCCGGGGTTGCGGAGACCCAGTACTTC.

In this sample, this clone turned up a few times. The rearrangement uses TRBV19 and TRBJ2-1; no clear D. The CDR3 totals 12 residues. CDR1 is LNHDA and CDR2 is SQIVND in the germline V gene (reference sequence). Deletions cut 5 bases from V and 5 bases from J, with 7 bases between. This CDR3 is CASSLSHNEQFF. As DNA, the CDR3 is TGTGCCAGTAGTCTTAGCCACAATGAGCAGTTCTTC.

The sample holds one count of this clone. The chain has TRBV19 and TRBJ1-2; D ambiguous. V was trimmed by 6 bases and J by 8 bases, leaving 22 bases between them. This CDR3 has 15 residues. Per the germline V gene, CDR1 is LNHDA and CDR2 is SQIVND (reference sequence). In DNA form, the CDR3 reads TGTGCCAGTAGCATGGCTCTAGAGGGCGGAGAGGGCTACACCTTC. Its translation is CASSMALEGGEGYTF.

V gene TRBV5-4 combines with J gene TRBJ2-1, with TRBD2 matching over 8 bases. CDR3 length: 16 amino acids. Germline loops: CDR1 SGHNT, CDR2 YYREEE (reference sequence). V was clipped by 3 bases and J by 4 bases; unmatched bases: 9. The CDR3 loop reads CASSSQAGGFYNEQFF. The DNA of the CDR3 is TGTGCCAGCAGCTCCCAGGCGGGAGGTTTTTACAATGAGCAGTTCTTC.

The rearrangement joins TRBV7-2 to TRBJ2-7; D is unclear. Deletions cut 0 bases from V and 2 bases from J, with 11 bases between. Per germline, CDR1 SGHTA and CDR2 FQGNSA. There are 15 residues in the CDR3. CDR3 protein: CASSLAASDAYEQYF. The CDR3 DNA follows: TGTGCCAGCAGCTTAGCGGCGAGCGACGCCTACGAGCAGTACTTC.

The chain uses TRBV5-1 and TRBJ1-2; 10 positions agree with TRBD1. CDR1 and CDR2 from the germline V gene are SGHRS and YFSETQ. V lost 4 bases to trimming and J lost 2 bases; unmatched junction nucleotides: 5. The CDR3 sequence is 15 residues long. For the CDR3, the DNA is TGCGCCAGCAGCCTTGGGACAGGGGAGAACTATGGCTACACCTTC. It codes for CASSLGTGENYGYTF.

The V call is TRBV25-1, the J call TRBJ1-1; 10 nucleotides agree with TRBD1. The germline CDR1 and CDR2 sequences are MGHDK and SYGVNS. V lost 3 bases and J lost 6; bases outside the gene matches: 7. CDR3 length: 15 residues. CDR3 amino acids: CASSEIDRGRPEAFF. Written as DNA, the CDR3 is TGTGCCAGCAGTGAGATCGACAGGGGGCGGCCTGAAGCTTTCTTT.

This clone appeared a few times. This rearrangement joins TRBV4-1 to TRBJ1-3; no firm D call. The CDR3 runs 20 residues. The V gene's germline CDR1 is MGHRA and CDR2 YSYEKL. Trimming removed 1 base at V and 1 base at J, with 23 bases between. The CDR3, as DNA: TGCGCCAGCAGCCAAGTACCCCTAATCCTCCGGAGAAAGTCTGGAAACACCATATATTTT. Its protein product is CASSQVPLILRRKSGNTIYF.

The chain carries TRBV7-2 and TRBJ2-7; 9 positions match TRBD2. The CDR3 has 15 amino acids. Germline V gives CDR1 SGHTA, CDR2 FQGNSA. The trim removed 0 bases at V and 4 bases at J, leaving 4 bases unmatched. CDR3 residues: CASSLARREGYEQYF. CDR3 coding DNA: TGTGCCAGCAGCTTAGCGAGGCGGGAGGGTTACGAGCAGTACTTC. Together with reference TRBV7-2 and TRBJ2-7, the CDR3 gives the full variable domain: GAGVSQSPSNKVTEKGKDVELRCDPISGHTALYWYRQSLGQGLEFLIYFQGNSAPDKSGLPSDRFSAERTGGSVSTLTIQRTQQEDSAVYLCASSLARREGYEQYFGPGTRLTVT.

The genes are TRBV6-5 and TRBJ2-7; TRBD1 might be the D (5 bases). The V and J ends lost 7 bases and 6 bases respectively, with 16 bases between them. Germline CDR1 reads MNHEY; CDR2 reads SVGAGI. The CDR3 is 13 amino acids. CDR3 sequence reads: CASIGPAGSEQYF. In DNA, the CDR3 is TGTGCCAGCATCGGCCCGGCAGGGTCCGAGCAGTACTTC.

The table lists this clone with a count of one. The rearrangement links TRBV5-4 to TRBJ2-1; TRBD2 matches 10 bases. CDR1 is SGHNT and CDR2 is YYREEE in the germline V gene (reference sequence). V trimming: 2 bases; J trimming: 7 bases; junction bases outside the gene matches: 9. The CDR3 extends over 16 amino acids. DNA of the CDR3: TGTGCCAGCAGCTTAGCGGGAGGGTTTGAGAAGAATGAGCAGTTCTTC. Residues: CASSLAGGFEKNEQFF.

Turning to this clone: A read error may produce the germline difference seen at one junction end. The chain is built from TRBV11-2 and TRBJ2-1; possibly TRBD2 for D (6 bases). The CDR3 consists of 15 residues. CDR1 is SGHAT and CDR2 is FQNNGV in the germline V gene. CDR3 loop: CASSPRGDSDNEQFF. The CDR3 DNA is TGTGCCAGCAGCCCTAGAGGGGACTCCGACAATGAGCAGTTCTTC. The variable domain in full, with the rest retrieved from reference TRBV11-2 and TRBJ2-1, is EAGVAQSPRYKIIEKRQSVAFWCNPISGHATLYWYQQILGQGPKLLIQFQNNGVVDDSQLPKDRFSAERLKGVDSTLKIQPAKLEDSAVYLCASSPRGDSDNEQFFGPGTRLTVL.